Shown below are 5 T cell receptor beta chains from a single sample sequenced in a study of shared clonotypes between healthy human individuals. Sequencing used immunoSEQ multiplex PCR; TCRdb keeps in-frame clones, though not all of them. This sample has about 820,000 clones, with 85% to 95% found just once. Naive CD8 cells lacked CD45RO and underwent positive selection for CCR7, leaving out terminally differentiated effector memory CD45RA+ cells. Source material: naive CD8+ T cells sorted from blood. These receptors all stem from a man aged 25-45 years in good health.

Concerning this clone itself: Other DNA sequences from this sample encode an identical CDR3 as well. V usage is TRBV9 and J usage is TRBJ1-1, with D tentatively TRBD1 (5 bases). This CDR3 contains 13 residues. The germline V and J ends were trimmed by 2 bases and 4 bases, with 9 bases remaining between them. Per the germline V gene, CDR1 is SGDLS and CDR2 is YYNGEE. CDR3: CASSVGGATEAFF. Here the CDR3 DNA reads TGTGCCAGCAGCGTCGGGGGTGCCACTGAAGCTTTCTTT.

This chain uses TRBV7-9 with TRBJ2-1, with 14 bases lining up with TRBD2. V lost 6 bases, J lost 3 bases, and 7 bases stayed unmatched. This CDR3 has 17 amino acids. Germline V gene lookup returns CDR1 SEHNR and CDR2 FQNEAQ (reference sequence). Here the CDR3 DNA reads TGTGCCAGCAGTCCGGGACTAGCGGGAGCTGACTACAATGAGCAGTTCTTC. Its translation: CASSPGLAGADYNEQFF. Together with reference TRBV7-9 and TRBJ2-1, the CDR3 gives the full variable domain: DTGVSQNPRHKITKRGQNVTFRCDPISEHNRLYWYRQTLGQGPEFLTYFQNEAQLEKSRLLSDRFSAERPKGSFSTLEIQRTEQGDSAMYLCASSPGLAGADYNEQFFGPGTRLTVL.

The chain recombines TRBV6-4 with TRBJ2-3; D gene unclear. The length of the CDR3 is 12 residues. CDR1 and CDR2 from the germline V gene are MRHNA and SNTAGT. V lost 3 bases and J lost 6, with 7 bases in between. The CDR3 spells CASSDRFDTQYF. CDR3 bases: TGTGCCAGCAGTGATAGGTTCGATACGCAGTATTTT.

The chain combines TRBV6-1 with TRBJ1-3, with a tentative D call TRBD1 (6 bases). The CDR3 sequence is 15 residues long. Trimming cost V 4 bases and J 0 bases, with 10 bases left between them. Germline values: CDR1 MNHNS, CDR2 SASEGT. In DNA, the CDR3 is TGTGCCAGCAGTGGGTGGACAGACTCTGGAAACACCATATATTTT. Residues: CASSGWTDSGNTIYF.

This clone was seen only once. The rearrangement links TRBV11-2 to TRBJ2-5; TRBD2 matches at 16 bases. CDR3 length: 18 residues. Unmatched junction bases numbered 11, after V lost 5 bases and J lost 5 bases. Germline assignment: CDR1 SGHAT and CDR2 FQNNGV. The CDR3 sequence is CASSRGLAGGPSRETQYF. The DNA of the CDR3 is TGTGCCAGCAGCCGGGGACTAGCGGGAGGGCCTAGTAGGGAGACCCAGTACTTC.